Listed below are T cell receptor beta chains from one sample, sequenced in a study of a mutant IDH1 vaccine in newly diagnosed glioma. Assay: immunoSEQ multiplex PCR; the TCRdb copy retains only in-frame clones and omits some. The data show some 60,000 clones, about 84% seen once. What these receptors recognize is not known. Specimen: PBMCs, collected from a glioma patient whose treatment included an IDH1 peptide vaccine. These receptor sequences come from a man aged 25 to 45 with glioma. The CDR3 runs from the conserved cysteine through the conserved F or W. The size field is filled for only some rows; it gives once, few, many or a size class.

v_call: TRBV10-3
clone_size: few
cdr3_aa: CAISESTVGGQAYGYTF

v_call: TRBV10-2
clone_size: .
cdr3_aa: CASSMGPNPYEQYF

v_call: TRBV9
clone_size: .
cdr3_aa: CASSSPGTNEQFF

v_call: TRBV15
clone_size: .
cdr3_aa: CATSRTGRNQPQHF

v_call: TRBV7-6
clone_size: .
cdr3_aa: CASSLARGPSYEQYF

v_call: TRBV4-2
clone_size: few
cdr3_aa: CASSQEANTEAFF

v_call: TRBV27
clone_size: .
cdr3_aa: CASSLRTGDGYTF

v_call: TRBV15
clone_size: .
cdr3_aa: CATSRTGNEQFF

v_call: TRBV28
clone_size: once
cdr3_aa: CASGQGDRVYNEQFF

v_call: TRBV14
clone_size: .
cdr3_aa: CASSLTRAFTDTQYF

v_call: TRBV19
clone_size: .
cdr3_aa: CASSPGGPVYNEQFF

v_call: TRBV13
clone_size: .
cdr3_aa: CASSSQDRFGYTF

v_call: TRBV29-1
clone_size: once
cdr3_aa: CSVPSGVLEETQYF

v_call: TRBV28
clone_size: .
cdr3_aa: CASSLWTSGGNEQFF

v_call: TRBV6-1
clone_size: .
cdr3_aa: CASRGRSYPTKQYF

v_call: TRBV5-4
clone_size: once
cdr3_aa: CASSSLEAGADTGELFF

v_call: TRBV7-3
clone_size: .
cdr3_aa: CASSLDIGTVTYNEQFF

v_call: TRBV7-9
clone_size: .
cdr3_aa: CASSLGVRRAFF

v_call: TRBV28
clone_size: .
cdr3_aa: CASSPGWETQYF

v_call: TRBV18
clone_size: .
cdr3_aa: CASSPGLATTGANVLTF

v_call: TRBV7-6
clone_size: .
cdr3_aa: CASSLRSPDTQYF

v_call: TRBV6-1
clone_size: .
cdr3_aa: CASRGPRGGLFF

v_call: TRBV2
clone_size: .
cdr3_aa: CASSYTVNSNQPQHF

v_call: TRBV7-2
clone_size: .
cdr3_aa: CASSLWGALAGGPQETQYF

v_call: TRBV5-6
clone_size: once
cdr3_aa: CASSPAGLRDQPQHF

v_call: TRBV11-2
clone_size: .
cdr3_aa: CASSLDPTPGNTIYF

v_call: TRBV5-4
clone_size: .
cdr3_aa: CASSLQSSSTDTQYF

v_call: TRBV6-6
clone_size: .
cdr3_aa: CASSPPRDRREQYF

v_call: TRBV7-8
clone_size: once
cdr3_aa: CASSLASVWGYEQYF

v_call: TRBV7-2
clone_size: .
cdr3_aa: CASSPYRAMNTEAFF

v_call: TRBV27
clone_size: once
cdr3_aa: CASSSPRGTGGDEKLFF

v_call: TRBV6-6
clone_size: .
cdr3_aa: CASSYEGADTQYF

v_call: TRBV19
clone_size: .
cdr3_aa: CASRFGEEAGNTIYF

v_call: TRBV28
clone_size: .
cdr3_aa: CASRITGIGEQYF

v_call: TRBV5-5
clone_size: .
cdr3_aa: CASSWRQGSYEQYF

v_call: TRBV6-6
clone_size: .
cdr3_aa: CAISGGLAASYEQYF

v_call: TRBV5-1
clone_size: .
cdr3_aa: CASSSLPTGGGTDTQYF

v_call: TRBV7-9
clone_size: .
cdr3_aa: CASRHQGGGGTGELFF

v_call: TRBV19
clone_size: .
cdr3_aa: CASSNRGLFDTQYF

v_call: TRBV6-6
clone_size: .
cdr3_aa: CASSPTGTSGTGELFF

v_call: TRBV28
clone_size: .
cdr3_aa: CASSLGGQSNQPQHF

v_call: TRBV2
clone_size: .
cdr3_aa: CASRQRGGGETQYF